This TCR beta chain was recovered during a study of T cells in women clearing cervical HPV infection. TCRdb keeps only in-frame clones here, not all; method: immunoSEQ multiplex PCR. The sample includes around 16,000 clones. V dropped 0 bases and J dropped 7 bases, with 10 bases sitting between them. Germline V lookup: CDR1 SGHDT, CDR2 YYEEEE. The CDR3 spans 13 residues. As concerns this clone: The read finishes 3 residues shy of the CDR3 end, and the germline J gene is used to complete it.

The rearrangement uses TRBV5-6 and TRBJ1-2; D unresolved. This TCR derives from a woman aged 18 to 75 with a cervical HPV16 infection that either progressed to CIN3+ or cleared (not recorded which). Specimen: blood buffy coat. The sequenced CDR3 bases are TGTGCCAGCAGCTTGGGGGCTTCCGGTGGC. It codes for CASSLGASGG. The entire CDR3 reads CASSLGASGGYTF.